Shown below are 25 T cell receptor beta chains from a single sample sequenced in a study of cytomegalovirus exposure and HLA in healthy donors. Researchers ran the PCR with 60 Vbeta and 13 Jbeta primers. The repertoire was sequenced with immunoSEQ multiplex PCR; TCRdb's copy has only in-frame clones and lacks some. Found here are about 160,000 clones, approximately 81% of them singletons; the top ten hold more than 0.85%. Sequenced material: PBMCs. All receptors come from a man aged 25-40 years in good health and CMV-seronegative.

V is TRBV2 and J is TRBJ2-3; D not certain. Germline V gives CDR1 SNHLY, CDR2 FYNNEI. The CDR3 runs to 13 residues. Trimming cost V 6 bases and J 4 bases, with 11 bases left between them. As DNA, the CDR3 is TGTGCCAGCAGAGCCCGCCCCCCAGATACGCAGTATTTT. Protein product: CASRARPPDTQYF.

The genes are TRBV29-1 and TRBJ2-7; D is possibly TRBD1 (6 bases). In germline, CDR1 is SQVTM, CDR2 ANQGSEA. Between the trimmed V and J ends, which lost 7 bases and 2 bases, there was a span of 15 bases. The CDR3 spans 13 residues. CDR3 sequence (DNA): TGCAGCGCCGCTAGGGACAAGACCTACGAGCAGTACTTC. Residues: CSAARDKTYEQYF.

The chain combines TRBV5-3 with TRBJ2-7; D possibly corresponds to TRBD2 (6 bases). TRBV5-3 is assigned to the ORF class and has an uncertain function. The CDR3 is 14 residues long. The germline V and J ends were trimmed by 3 bases and 3 bases, with 13 bases remaining between them. In DNA form, the CDR3 reads TGTGCCAGAAGCTCAGGCGGGGTGAGCTACGAGCAGTACTTC. Its protein is CARSSGGVSYEQYF.

J is TRBJ2-1 and V is TRBV5-1; maybe TRBD1 (5 bases). The CDR3 consists of 14 residues. V gave up 1 base and J gave up 6 bases, with 11 bases separating them. The germline V gene encodes CDR1 SGHRS and CDR2 YFSETQ. CDR3 DNA sequence: TGCGCCAGCAGCTTGATGGACACGCTCAATGAGCAGTTCTTC. Its protein is CASSLMDTLNEQFF.

This clone showed up just a few times. The rearrangement joins TRBV2 to TRBJ1-1; TRBD1 aligns across 7 bases. The junction had 4 bases not matched to a gene; V was cut back by 4 bases and J by 2 bases. Germline V gene sequence: CDR1 SNHLY, CDR2 FYNNEI. The CDR3 has 14 amino acids. Here the CDR3 reads CASSAYRGNTEAFF. The CDR3 nucleotides are TGTGCCAGCAGTGCGTACAGGGGTAACACTGAAGCTTTCTTT.

This rearrangement joins TRBV19 to TRBJ1-2; the D is unclear. V was pared by 5 bases and J by 3 bases, with 13 bases between. The CDR3 runs to 14 residues. Germline V lookup: CDR1 LNHDA, CDR2 SQIVND (reference sequence). CDR3 sequence (DNA): TGTGCCAGTAGTCTTGCCGGCGGCCACTATGGCTACACCTTC. Amino acids: CASSLAGGHYGYTF.

This chain joins TRBV19 and TRBJ1-6, with D perhaps matching TRBD1 (5 bases). Trimming took 6 bases from V and 5 from J, leaving 17 bases between them. This CDR3 contains 16 residues. CDR1 is LNHDA and CDR2 is SQIVND in the germline V gene (reference sequence). The CDR3 coding sequence is TGTGCCAGTAGACCCCCAGGGAGGGGCGATAATTCACCCCTCCACTTT. This codes for CASRPPGRGDNSPLHF.

This rearrangement joins TRBV6-5 to TRBJ1-1; 7 nucleotides line up with TRBD1. V trimming: 6 bases; J trimming: 1 base; junction bases outside the gene matches: 8. The CDR3 spans 15 residues. CDR1 is MNHEY, CDR2 SVGAGI, per germline. CDR3 residues: CASRARQGRNTEAFF. The CDR3 DNA sequence: TGTGCCAGCAGAGCCCGACAGGGTAGGAACACTGAAGCTTTCTTT.

V usage is TRBV13 and J usage is TRBJ2-7; TRBD2 aligns across 8 bases. After removal of 5 bases from V and 2 bases from J, the junction contained 11 bases not matched to a gene. Germline V CDR1 and CDR2: PRHDT, FYEKMQ (reference sequence). The length of the CDR3 is 16 residues. Written as DNA, the CDR3 is TGTGCCAGCAGCCCCTCAGCTTCCGGGGGGGCCTACGAGCAGTACTTC. Its translation: CASSPSASGGAYEQYF.

J is TRBJ2-7 and V is TRBV19; D may be TRBD2 (6 bases). The V gene's germline CDR1 is LNHDA and CDR2 SQIVND (reference sequence). V gave up 2 bases and J gave up 6 bases, with 8 bases separating them. CDR3 length: 12 amino acids. Here the CDR3 DNA reads TGTGCCAGTAGTATATGGGGAGGCGAGCAGTACTTC. Translation gives CASSIWGGEQYF.

About this clone itself: The germline gene is not matched at one end of the junction; a read error may be the cause. J is TRBJ1-1 and V is TRBV7-6; no firm D call. The CDR3 covers 13 residues. CDR1 SGHVS and CDR2 FNYEAQ come from the germline V gene. This CDR3 reads CASSLEGGGAESF. As DNA, the CDR3 is TGTGCCAGCAGCTTAGAGGGAGGCGGAGCAGAGTCTTTT.

This chain links TRBV7-2 with TRBJ2-2, with 12 bases aligning to TRBD2. CDR3 length: 16 residues. The V gene's germline CDR1 is SGHTA and CDR2 FQGNSA. V was clipped by 2 bases and J by 7 bases; unmatched bases: 5. The CDR3 region has the DNA TGTGCCAGCAGCTTACTAGCGGGGGGGCCGGGCGGGGAGCTGTTTTTT. It encodes CASSLLAGGPGGELFF.

The chain carries TRBV11-3 and TRBJ2-7, with D tentatively TRBD2 (6 bases). From germline, CDR1 is SGHNT and CDR2 YENEEA. CDR3 length: 13 amino acids. V was trimmed by 2 bases and J by 2 bases, leaving 7 bases between them. The CDR3 region is CASSLRGTYEQYF. The CDR3 DNA sequence: TGTGCCAGCAGCTTACGCGGGACCTACGAGCAGTACTTC.

The gene calls are TRBV27 and TRBJ2-7; weak D call: TRBD2 (5 bases). Germline V lookup: CDR1 MNHEY, CDR2 SMNVEV (reference sequence). CDR3 length: 12 amino acids. Trimming pared 3 bases from V and 4 bases from J, leaving 7 bases between. The chain's CDR3 is CASSFRGYEQYF. The CDR3 nucleotides are TGTGCCAGCAGTTTTCGGGGTTACGAGCAGTACTTC.

This clone was found a few times. The same CDR3 arises from other DNA sequences in this sample as well. V is TRBV9 and J is TRBJ2-7; D might be TRBD1 (5 bases). V lost 0 bases to trimming and J lost 3 bases, with 10 bases between them. The germline V gene encodes CDR1 SGDLS and CDR2 YYNGEE. This CDR3 is 14 amino acids long. This chain's CDR3 is CASSVGQGVYEQYF. CDR3 DNA: TGTGCCAGCAGCGTAGGGCAGGGCGTCTACGAGCAGTACTTC. Full variable domain (missing parts from reference TRBV9 and TRBJ2-7): DSGVTQTPKHLITATGQRVTLRCSPRSGDLSVYWYQQSLDQGLQFLIQYYNGEERAKGNILERFSAQQFPDLHSELNLSSLELGDSALYFCASSVGQGVYEQYFGPGTRLTVT.

This chain joins TRBV28 and TRBJ1-3, with D perhaps TRBD1 (5 bases). Trimming shortened V by 1 base and J by 0 bases, and 16 bases separated the two germline ends. Germline assignment: CDR1 MDHEN and CDR2 SYDVKM. This CDR3 comprises 18 residues. CDR3 sequence reads: CASSLLGGGHSSGNTIYF. DNA of the CDR3: TGTGCCAGCAGTTTATTGGGGGGTGGACACAGCTCTGGAAACACCATATATTTT.

In this sample, this clone turned up many times. The chain combines TRBV6-5 with TRBJ1-2, with D possibly matching TRBD1 (6 bases). This CDR3 has 15 residues. Between the trimmed V and J ends, which lost 2 bases and 5 bases, there was a span of 15 bases. Germline assignment: CDR1 MNHEY and CDR2 SVGAGI. The CDR3 bases are TGTGCCAGCAGTTACCTAACGGGGGGGCTTTATGGCTACACCTTC. This encodes CASSYLTGGLYGYTF.

The gene calls are TRBV7-9 and TRBJ2-5; 7 bases match TRBD1. J lost 5 bases, V lost 3 bases, and 9 bases had no gene match. Germline V CDR1 and CDR2: SEHNR, FQNEAQ (reference sequence). The CDR3 runs to 15 residues. CDR3 protein: CASSFLTGFSETQYF. The DNA for the CDR3 is TGTGCCAGCAGCTTTCTGACAGGGTTTTCGGAGACCCAGTACTTC. Using reference TRBV7-9 and TRBJ2-5 for the parts outside the CDR3, the full variable domain is DTGVSQNPRHKITKRGQNVTFRCDPISEHNRLYWYRQTLGQGPEFLTYFQNEAQLEKSRLLSDRFSAERPKGSFSTLEIQRTEQGDSAMYLCASSFLTGFSETQYFGPGTRLLVL.

V is TRBV7-9 and J is TRBJ2-7, with 9 bases lining up with TRBD1. CDR3 length: 17 residues. V trimming: 1 base; J trimming: 0 bases; junction bases outside the gene matches: 7. The germline gives CDR1 SEHNR, CDR2 FQNEAQ (reference sequence). CDR3 in amino acids: CASSLGWGQGVSYEQYF. CDR3 coding DNA: TGTGCCAGCAGCTTAGGTTGGGGACAGGGTGTCTCCTACGAGCAGTACTTC.

In its sample, this clone was seen once. The gene calls are TRBV27 and TRBJ1-1; TRBD1 might be the D (5 bases). Per germline, CDR1 MNHEY and CDR2 SMNVEV (reference sequence). V was trimmed by 0 bases and J by 4 bases, leaving 9 bases between them. The CDR3 contains 14 residues. In DNA, the CDR3 is TGTGCCAGCAGTTTATCTCGGGGGACCACTGAAGCTTTCTTT. It specifies CASSLSRGTTEAFF.

The gene calls are TRBV29-1 and TRBJ2-5, with D hard to call. The germline CDR1 and CDR2 sequences are SQVTM and ANQGSEA. This CDR3 is built from 16 residues. With 3 bases removed from V and 2 bases from J, the gap between germline ends came to 19 bases. The CDR3 DNA reads TGCAGCGTTGAGTCTAGGCGGCGGATCTATCAAGAGACCCAGTACTTC. Translation: CSVESRRRIYQETQYF.

The J gene is TRBJ2-3, the V gene TRBV9, with D tentatively TRBD2 (6 bases). CDR3 length: 16 residues. Germline values: CDR1 SGDLS, CDR2 YYNGEE. The ends were cut back, 0 bases at V and 0 bases at J, with 11 bases in the middle. CDR3: CASSVGWSGSTDTQYF. In DNA, the CDR3 is TGTGCCAGCAGCGTAGGATGGAGCGGGAGCACAGATACGCAGTATTTT.

The V gene is TRBV10-2, the J gene TRBJ1-2, with D unclear. This CDR3 spans 14 amino acids. Trimming cost V 2 bases and J 3 bases, with 10 bases left between them. Germline CDR1 WSHSY, CDR2 SAAADI. CDR3 residues: CASSEPGDYYGYTF. The CDR3 DNA reads as TGCGCCAGCAGTGAGCCCGGAGATTACTATGGCTACACCTTC.

The chain joins TRBV9 to TRBJ2-1; D perhaps matches TRBD2 (5 bases). The CDR3 sequence is 13 residues long. The V gene lost 6 bases and the J gene lost 7 bases, with 14 bases spanning the gap. Germline CDR1 and CDR2: SGDLS and YYNGEE. CDR3 protein: CASTDSAGNEQFF. The CDR3 DNA sequence: TGTGCCAGCACCGATTCTGCGGGTAATGAGCAGTTCTTC.

As for this clone: Other DNA variants within this sample encode the same CDR3. V and J are TRBV13 and TRBJ2-7; possible D gene TRBD1, 5 bases. This CDR3 spans 14 amino acids. Trimming took off 1 base at V and 0 bases at J, with 7 bases between the two ends. From germline, CDR1 is PRHDT and CDR2 FYEKMQ (reference sequence). Here the CDR3 DNA reads TGTGCCAGCAGCTTAGACAGGAGCTCCTACGAGCAGTACTTC. Translation: CASSLDRSSYEQYF.